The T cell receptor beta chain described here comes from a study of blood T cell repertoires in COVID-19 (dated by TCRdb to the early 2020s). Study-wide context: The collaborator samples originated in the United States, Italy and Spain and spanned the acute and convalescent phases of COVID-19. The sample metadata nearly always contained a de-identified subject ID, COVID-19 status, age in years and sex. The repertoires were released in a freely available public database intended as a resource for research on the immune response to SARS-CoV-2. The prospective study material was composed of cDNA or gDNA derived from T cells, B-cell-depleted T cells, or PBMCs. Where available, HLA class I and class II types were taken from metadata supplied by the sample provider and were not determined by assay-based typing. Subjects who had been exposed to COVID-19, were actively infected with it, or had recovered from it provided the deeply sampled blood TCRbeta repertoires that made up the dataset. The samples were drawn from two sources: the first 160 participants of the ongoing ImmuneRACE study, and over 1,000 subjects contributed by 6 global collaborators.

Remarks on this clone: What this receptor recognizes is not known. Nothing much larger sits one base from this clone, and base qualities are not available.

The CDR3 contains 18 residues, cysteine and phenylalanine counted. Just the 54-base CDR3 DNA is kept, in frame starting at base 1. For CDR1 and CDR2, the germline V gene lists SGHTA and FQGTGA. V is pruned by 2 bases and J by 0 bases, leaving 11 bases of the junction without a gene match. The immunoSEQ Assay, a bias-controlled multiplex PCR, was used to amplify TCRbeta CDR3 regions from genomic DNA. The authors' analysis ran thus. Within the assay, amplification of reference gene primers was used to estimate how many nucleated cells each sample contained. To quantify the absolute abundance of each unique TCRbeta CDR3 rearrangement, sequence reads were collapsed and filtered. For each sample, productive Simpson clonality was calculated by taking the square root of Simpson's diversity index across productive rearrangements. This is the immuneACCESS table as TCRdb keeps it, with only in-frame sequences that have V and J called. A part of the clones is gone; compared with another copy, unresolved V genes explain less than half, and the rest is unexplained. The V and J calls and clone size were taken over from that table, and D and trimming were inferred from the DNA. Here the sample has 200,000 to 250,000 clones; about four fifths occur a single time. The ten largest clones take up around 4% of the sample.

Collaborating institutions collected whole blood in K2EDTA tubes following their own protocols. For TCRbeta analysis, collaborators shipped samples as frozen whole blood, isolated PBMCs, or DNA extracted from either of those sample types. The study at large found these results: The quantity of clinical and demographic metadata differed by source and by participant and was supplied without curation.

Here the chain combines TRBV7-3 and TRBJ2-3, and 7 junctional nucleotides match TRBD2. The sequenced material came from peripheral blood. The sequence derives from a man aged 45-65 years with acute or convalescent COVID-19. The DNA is TGTGCCAGCAGCTTATTGAGCGGAGTCGGGGGGAGCACAGATACGCAGTATTTT. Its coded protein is CASSLLSGVGGSTDTQYF.